The clone carrying this TCR beta chain occurred many times. Using its own MiXCR run on the 5' RACE reads, TCRdb lists one record per CDR3 protein. Among roughly 160,000 distinct CDR3 sequences, 11% were seen once, and the ten largest hold under 35%. This entry comes from a study of CD8 T cells in ankylosing spondylitis. Trimming removed 4 bases from V and 7 bases from J; junction bases left unmatched: 7. This CDR3 region has 14 residues. The germline gives CDR1 MNHEY, CDR2 SVGAGI. The J gene is TRBJ1-5, the V gene TRBV6-5, with 7 bases aligning to TRBD1. The sample comprised blood, either unsorted or a sorted T cell fraction (not recorded which). This clonotype was sampled from a male donor with ankylosing spondylitis or in good health (not recorded which). This CDR3 is CASSSRGAGQPQHF. The CDR3, as DNA: TGTGCCAGCAGTTCCAGGGGGGCGGGCCAGCCCCAGCATTTT.